This T cell receptor beta chain was sequenced for a study of T cells in Graves' hyperthyroidism and ophthalmopathy. The V gene lost 3 bases and the J gene lost 5 bases, with 7 bases spanning the gap. CDR1 is DFQATT, CDR2 SNEGSKA, per germline (reference sequence). The CDR3 spans 12 residues. Uncontrolled infection, other autoimmune disease, pregnancy or lactation disqualified patients from enrolment. This clonotype was counted a few times. From RNA transcripts, TCR beta CDR3 regions were amplified. When the TCR CDR3 underwent first-round RT-PCR, the HTBI primer set was used. One entry per CDR3 protein results from TCRdb running MiXCR on the multiplex PCR reads. The data contain more than 550,000 distinct CDR3 sequences, 45% of them singletons.

The sample comprised peripheral blood or thyroid tissue (not recorded which). The clonotype was recovered from an adult man with Graves' disease, either hyperthyroidism or ophthalmopathy (not recorded which). The chain links TRBV20-1 to TRBJ1-4; no clear D. In DNA, the CDR3 is TGCAGTGCTAGGTGGAGCAATGAAAAACTGTTTTTT. As protein: CSARWSNEKLFF.